These 3 T cell receptor beta chains were sequenced from one sample in a study of T cell repertoires in cytomegalovirus infection (dated 2019 in TCRdb). For sequencing, an Illumina HiSeq 1500 was employed. Using fastp trimming at Q25 and MiXCR clonotype assembly, TCRdb reanalyzed the public sequencing data and kept in-frame beta chains. Every entry covers one CDR3 protein and lists the most common genes and DNA from its rows. Present in this sample are hundreds of thousands of distinct CDR3 sequences, around a sixth of which were seen just once. The ten most abundant clones make up about 11% of the sample. Sequencing was performed on PBMCs. Source of these receptors: a human donor in good health (CMV status not recorded). Some clones in this sample may be carry-over from other donors' samples.

Only one count was recorded for this clonotype. The junction departs from germline at one end; a sequencing error may be responsible. The chain links TRBV20-1 to TRBJ2-1, with D perhaps TRBD2 (5 bases). The CDR3 has 15 amino acids. Germline assignment: CDR1 DFQATT and CDR2 SNEGSKA (reference sequence). CDR3 sequence: CSARGTSDRYNKQFF. CDR3 nucleotide sequence: TGCAGTGCTAGAGGGACTTCCGACCGGTACAATAAGCAGTTCTTC.

The chain has TRBV19 and TRBJ2-4, with a possible D match to TRBD2 (6 bases). Trimming left V 4 bases short and J 3 bases short, with 28 bases between. Per the germline V gene, CDR1 is LNHDA and CDR2 is SQIVND (reference sequence). CDR3 size: 20 residues. Here the CDR3 DNA reads TGTGCCAGTAGTAAGGGGTGGCGGGACCCAAGGATGATAGGCAAAAACATTCAGTACTTC. It translates to CASSKGWRDPRMIGKNIQYF.

The V call is TRBV28, the J call TRBJ1-1; tentative D call: TRBD1 (6 bases). Germline V lookup: CDR1 MDHEN, CDR2 SYDVKM. CDR3 size: 12 residues. Trimming stripped 7 bases from V and 5 bases from J, with 11 bases between. CDR3 nucleotide sequence: TGTGCCAGCAACCTAGGGGGAACTGAAGCTTTCTTT. Protein: CASNLGGTEAFF.